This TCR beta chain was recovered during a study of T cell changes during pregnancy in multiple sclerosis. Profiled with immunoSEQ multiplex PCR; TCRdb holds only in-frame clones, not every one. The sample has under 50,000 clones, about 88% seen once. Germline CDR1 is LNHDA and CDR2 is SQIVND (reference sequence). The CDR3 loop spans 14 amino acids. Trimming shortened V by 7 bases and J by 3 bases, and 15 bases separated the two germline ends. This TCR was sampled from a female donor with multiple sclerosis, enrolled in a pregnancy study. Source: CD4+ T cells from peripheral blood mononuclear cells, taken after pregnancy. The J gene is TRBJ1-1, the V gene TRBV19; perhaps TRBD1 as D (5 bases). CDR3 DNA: TGTGCCAGTACCCCTTCCCCAGGGTACACTGAAGCTTTCTTT. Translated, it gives CASTPSPGYTEAFF.